This is a list of T cell receptor beta chains from one sample in a study of control samples from healthy donors and cancer patients. The assay was immunoSEQ multiplex PCR, and TCRdb's table has in-frame clones only and misses some. The sample carries about 120,000 clones, around 86% recorded once. The sequenced material came from blood. These receptors were obtained from a man aged 35-49 years in good health. CDR3s include the opening cysteine and the closing phenylalanine or tryptophan. D genes are given only for firm matches. Clone size is stated in some rows and not others, as once, few, many or a class when expanded.

CDR3nt: TGTGCCAGCAGCTTGTCGTACGGTTATGAAGCTTTCTTT; CDR3aa: CASSLSYGYEAFF; d_gene: -; abundance: -; v_gene: TRBV5-5; j_gene: TRBJ1-1
CDR3nt: TGTGCCAGCAGCTTACTAGTGGGGACGAACACTGAAGCTTTCTTT; CDR3aa: CASSLLVGTNTEAFF; d_gene: -; abundance: -; v_gene: TRBV7-6; j_gene: TRBJ1-1
CDR3nt: TGTGCCAGCAGTTTCCGAGGACAGAGCTCCTACAATGAGCAGTTCTTC; CDR3aa: CASSFRGQSSYNEQFF; d_gene: -; abundance: -; v_gene: TRBV27; j_gene: TRBJ2-1
CDR3nt: TGCGCCAGCAGCTCTACGGCGGGGACTAACACTGAAGCTTTCTTT; CDR3aa: CASSSTAGTNTEAFF; d_gene: -; abundance: -; v_gene: TRBV10-2; j_gene: TRBJ1-1
CDR3nt: TGTGCCAGCAGCGTAGATCAGGGGAACACTGAAGCTTTCTTT; CDR3aa: CASSVDQGNTEAFF; d_gene: -; abundance: -; v_gene: TRBV9; j_gene: TRBJ1-1
CDR3nt: TGTGCCAGCTCGCGTGGACTAGCGGGGGGATACGAGCAGTACTTC; CDR3aa: CASSRGLAGGYEQYF; d_gene: TRBD2; abundance: -; v_gene: TRBV18; j_gene: TRBJ2-7
CDR3nt: TGTGCCAGCAGCCCCAACCGGGGGACAGCGAGCTCCTATAATTCACCCCTCCACTTT; CDR3aa: CASSPNRGTASSYNSPLHF; d_gene: TRBD1; abundance: few; v_gene: TRBV7-8; j_gene: TRBJ1-6
CDR3nt: TGTGCCAGCAGTGTTACAGGGAGGGATGGCTACACCTTC; CDR3aa: CASSVTGRDGYTF; d_gene: -; abundance: -; v_gene: TRBV2; j_gene: TRBJ1-2
CDR3nt: TGTGCCAGCAGTTACGACAGGGAATTGAATTCACCCCTCCACTTT; CDR3aa: CASSYDRELNSPLHF; d_gene: TRBD1; abundance: few; v_gene: TRBV6-5; j_gene: TRBJ1-6
CDR3nt: TGTGCTAGTGTCCGCCAGGGGGACAGTTATAGCAATCAGCCCCAGCATTTT; CDR3aa: CASVRQGDSYSNQPQHF; d_gene: TRBD1; abundance: once; v_gene: TRBV12-5; j_gene: TRBJ1-5